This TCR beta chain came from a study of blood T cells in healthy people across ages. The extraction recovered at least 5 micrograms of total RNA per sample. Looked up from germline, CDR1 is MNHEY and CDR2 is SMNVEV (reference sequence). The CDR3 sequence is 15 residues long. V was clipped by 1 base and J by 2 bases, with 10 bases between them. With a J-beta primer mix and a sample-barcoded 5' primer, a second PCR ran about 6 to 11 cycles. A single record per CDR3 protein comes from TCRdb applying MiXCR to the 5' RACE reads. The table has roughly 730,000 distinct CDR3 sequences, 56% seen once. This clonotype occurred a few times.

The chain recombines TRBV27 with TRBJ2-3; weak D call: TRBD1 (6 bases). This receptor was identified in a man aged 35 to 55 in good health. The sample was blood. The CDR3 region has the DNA TGTGCCAGCAGTTTATTCAGGGGATCCACAGATACGCAGTATTTT. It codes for CASSLFRGSTDTQYF.